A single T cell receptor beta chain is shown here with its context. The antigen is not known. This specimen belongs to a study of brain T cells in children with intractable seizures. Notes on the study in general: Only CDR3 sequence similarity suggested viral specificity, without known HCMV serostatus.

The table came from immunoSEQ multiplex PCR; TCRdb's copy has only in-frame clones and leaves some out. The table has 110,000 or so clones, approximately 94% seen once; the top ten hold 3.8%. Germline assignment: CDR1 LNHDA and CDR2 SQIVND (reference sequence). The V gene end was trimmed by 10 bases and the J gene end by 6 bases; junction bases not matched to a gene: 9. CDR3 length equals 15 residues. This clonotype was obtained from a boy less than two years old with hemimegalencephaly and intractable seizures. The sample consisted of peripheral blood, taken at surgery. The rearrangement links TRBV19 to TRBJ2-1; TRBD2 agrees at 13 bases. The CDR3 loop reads CATRGLAGVVNEQFF. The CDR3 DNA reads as TGTGCCACCCGTGGACTAGCGGGAGTTGTCAATGAGCAGTTCTTC.